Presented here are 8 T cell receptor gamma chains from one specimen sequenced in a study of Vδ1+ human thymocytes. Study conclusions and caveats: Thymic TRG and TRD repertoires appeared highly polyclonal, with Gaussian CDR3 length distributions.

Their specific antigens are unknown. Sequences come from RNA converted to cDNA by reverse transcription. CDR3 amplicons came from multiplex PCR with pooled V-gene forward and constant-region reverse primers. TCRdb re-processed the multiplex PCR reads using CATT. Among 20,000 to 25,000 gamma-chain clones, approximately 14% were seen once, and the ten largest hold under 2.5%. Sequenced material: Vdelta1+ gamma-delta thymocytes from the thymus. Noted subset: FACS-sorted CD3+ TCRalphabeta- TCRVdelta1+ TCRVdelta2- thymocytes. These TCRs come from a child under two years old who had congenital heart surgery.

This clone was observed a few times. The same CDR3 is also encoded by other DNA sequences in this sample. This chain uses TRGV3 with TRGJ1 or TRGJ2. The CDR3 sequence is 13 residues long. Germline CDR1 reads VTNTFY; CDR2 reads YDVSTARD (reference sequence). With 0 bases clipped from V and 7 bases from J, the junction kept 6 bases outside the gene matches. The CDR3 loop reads CATWDRLCYKKLF. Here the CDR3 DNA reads TGTGCCACCTGGGACAGGCTGTGCTATAAGAAACTCTTT.

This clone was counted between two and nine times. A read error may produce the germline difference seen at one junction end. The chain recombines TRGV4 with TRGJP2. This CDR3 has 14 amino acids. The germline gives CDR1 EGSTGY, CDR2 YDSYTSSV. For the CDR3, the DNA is TGTACCACCTGGAATGAGGGTAATGATTGGATCAAGACGTTT. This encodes CTTWNEGNDWIKTF.

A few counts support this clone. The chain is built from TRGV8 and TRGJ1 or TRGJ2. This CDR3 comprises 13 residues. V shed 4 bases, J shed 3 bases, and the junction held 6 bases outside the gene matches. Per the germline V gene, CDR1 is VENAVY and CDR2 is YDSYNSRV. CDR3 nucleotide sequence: TGTGCCACCTGGGAAAAAGGTTATTATAAGAAACTCTTT. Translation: CATWEKGYYKKLF.

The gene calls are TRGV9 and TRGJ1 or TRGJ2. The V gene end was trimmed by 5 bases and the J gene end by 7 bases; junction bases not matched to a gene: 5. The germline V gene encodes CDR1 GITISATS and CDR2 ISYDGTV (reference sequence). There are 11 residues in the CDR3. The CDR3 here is CALWGGYKKLF. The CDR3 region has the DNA TGTGCCTTGTGGGGGGGATATAAGAAACTCTTT.

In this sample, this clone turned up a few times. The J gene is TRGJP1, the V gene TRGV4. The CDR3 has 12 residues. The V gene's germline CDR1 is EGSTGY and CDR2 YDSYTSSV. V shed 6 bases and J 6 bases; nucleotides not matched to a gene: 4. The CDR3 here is CATWTPGWFKIF. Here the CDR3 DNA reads TGTGCCACCTGGACTCCTGGTTGGTTCAAGATATTT.

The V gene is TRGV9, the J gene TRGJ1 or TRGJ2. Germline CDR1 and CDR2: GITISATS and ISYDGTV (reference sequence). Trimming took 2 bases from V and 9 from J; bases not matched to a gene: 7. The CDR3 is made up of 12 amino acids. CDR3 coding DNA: TGTGCCTTGTGGGAGGCCCGAACTAAGAAACTCTTT. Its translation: CALWEARTKKLF.

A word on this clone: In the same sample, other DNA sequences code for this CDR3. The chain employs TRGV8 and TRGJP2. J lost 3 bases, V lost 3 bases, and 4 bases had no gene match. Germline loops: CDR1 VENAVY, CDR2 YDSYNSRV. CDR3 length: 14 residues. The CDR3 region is CATWDPRSDWIKTF. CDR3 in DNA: TGTGCCACCTGGGATCCCCGTAGTGATTGGATCAAGACGTTT.

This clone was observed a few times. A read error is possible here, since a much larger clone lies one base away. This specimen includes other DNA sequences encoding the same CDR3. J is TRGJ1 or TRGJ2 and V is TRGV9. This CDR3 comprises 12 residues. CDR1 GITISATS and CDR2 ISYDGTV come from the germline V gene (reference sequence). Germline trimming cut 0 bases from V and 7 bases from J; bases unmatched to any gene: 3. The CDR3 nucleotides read TGTGCCTTGTGGGAGGTGTCGTATAAGAAACTCTTT. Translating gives CALWEVSYKKLF.